This section outlines one TCR beta chain sequence together with its context. Its matching antigen is unknown. The data derive from a study of CD4 T cells in relation to SARS-CoV-2 and coronaviruses. Study information: PBMCs were cultured with antigen for roughly nine days before TCR beta sequencing. The HLA restriction of the shared crossreactive spike epitopes was mapped.

Whole-study findings and limits: No donor gave both pre-pandemic and post-infection samples. Compared with monoreactive clones, crossreactive clones showed significantly weaker SARS-CoV-2 expansion.

Clones were read by immunoSEQ multiplex PCR, and TCRdb kept only the in-frame ones, dropping some. The data contain 35,000 to 45,000 clones, around 83% of them singletons. Trimming shortened V by 1 base and J by 2 bases, and 3 bases separated the two germline ends. The V gene's germline CDR1 is LNHDA and CDR2 SQIVND (reference sequence). This CDR3 is 14 amino acids long. The TCR comes from an adult with COVID-19. The V and J genes are TRBV19 and TRBJ2-6; the D is unclear. The source material was naive CD4+ T cells from PBMCs, cultured in vitro. As to subset: naive CD4+ T cells isolated by negative enrichment. Here the CDR3 DNA reads TGTGCCAGTAGTATAGGGGCTGGGGCCAACGTCCTGACTTTC. The encoded protein is CASSIGAGANVLTF.